The clone carrying this T cell receptor beta chain was seen a handful of times. Its antigen is as yet unknown. These data originate in a study of blood T cells in healthy people across ages. General study findings and limits: The study could not conclusively compare naive and antigen-experienced cells, given its unsorted PBMCs. There were more naive CD4+ cells and higher diversity in long-lived donors than in aged donors.

For the second PCR, which ran for roughly 6 to 12 cycles, a sample-barcoded 5' primer and a J-beta primer mix were used. With 12 random nucleotides, a template-switch adaptor tagged each individual cDNA molecule. TCRdb re-called the 5' RACE reads through MiXCR, storing one row per CDR3 protein. The sample includes about 620,000 distinct CDR3 sequences, approximately 21% of them seen just once. They isolated at least 7 million PBMCs from each sample. Sequencing used blood. This TCR came from a man between 65 and 79 years old in good health.

The CDR3 sequence is CSARDPLFSGNEQFF. The CDR3 coding sequence is TGCAGTGCTAGAGACCCTCTTTTCTCAGGCAATGAGCAGTTCTTC. The chain couples TRBV20-1 to TRBJ2-1; no reliable D call. V was cut by 0 bases and J by 6 bases, with 15 bases left in between. The CDR3 has 15 amino acids. Germline V gene sequence: CDR1 DFQATT, CDR2 SNEGSKA (reference sequence).